This T cell receptor (beta chain) was sequenced for a study of T cell clonality in common variable immunodeficiency. General study results and limits: CVID subjects showed higher TCRbeta clonality than healthy controls. CVID patient heterogeneity limited repertoire-clinical complication correlations.

From germline, CDR1 is SGHTA and CDR2 FQGNSA. This CDR3 region has 15 residues. Trimming shortened V by 2 bases and J by 0 bases, and 7 bases separated the two germline ends. CVID and control samples used equivalent genomic DNA input. Clones were read by immunoSEQ multiplex PCR, and TCRdb kept only the in-frame ones, dropping some. The sample shows about 35,000 clones, none of them appearing just once. A few counts support this clone. Its antigen is as yet unknown. Read sequence stops 3 residues before the CDR3 end, and the germline J gene provides the missing end. Donors gave 5 to 8 ml heparinized peripheral whole blood.

The source is a person aged 18 to 75 in good health. The chain has TRBV7-2 and TRBJ1-4; D is uncertain. Material for sequencing was peripheral blood mononuclear cells. CDR3 bases read: TGTACCAGCAGCTTATACGTAGCAACTAATGAAAAA. Protein: CTSSLYVATNEK. The CDR3 in its entirety is CTSSLYVATNEKLFF.